This T cell receptor (beta chain) was sequenced during a study of T-cell reconstitution after alpha-beta-depleted transplantation in children. CDR1 and CDR2 (germline): MNHEY, SVGAGI. The CDR3 extends over 16 amino acids. Deletions cut 0 bases from V and 0 bases from J, with 8 bases between. Using unique molecular identifiers, the investigators prepared the TCRbeta library. TCRdb redid the calling of the PCR reads with MiXCR, one entry per CDR3 protein. The profile shows a few hundred thousand distinct CDR3 sequences, 9.7% of them singletons. This clonotype was obtained from a human donor who donated a stem cell graft to a child with SCID. The chain uses TRBV6-5 and TRBJ2-2; D is unclear. The sample here was PBMCs from the stem cell graft donor, taken from the stem cell graft. CDR3 DNA sequence: TGTGCCAGCAGTTACTCGTATACGGCGAACACCGGGGAGCTGTTTTTT. This codes for CASSYSYTANTGELFF.